Presented here are 17 T cell receptor beta chains from one specimen sequenced in a study of T-cell reconstitution after alpha-beta-depleted transplantation in children. Unique molecular identifiers were used in preparing the TCRbeta library. TCRdb itself ran the PCR reads through MiXCR, one entry per CDR3 protein. The sample lists over 400,000 distinct CDR3 sequences, roughly two fifths occurring once. This specimen was PBMCs, taken before TCRalphabeta/CD19-depleted stem cell transplant. The receptors come from a girl aged 2 to 9 with aplastic anemia, due to receive a stem cell transplant.

This clonotype was seen many times. The V call is TRBV3-1, the J call TRBJ2-5; D possibly matches TRBD1 or TRBD2 (5 bases each). This CDR3 has 14 residues. V was shortened by 2 bases and J by 5 bases, with 12 bases between the two germline ends. Germline V gene sequence: CDR1 LGHDT, CDR2 YNNKEL (reference sequence). DNA for the CDR3: TGTGCCAGCAGCCAATTGAGGGGTGGGGAGACCCAGTACTTC. It translates to CASSQLRGGETQYF.

This clonotype was counted many times. V and J are TRBV7-2 and TRBJ2-7, with 8 positions matching TRBD1. This CDR3 is 15 amino acids long. The trim removed 5 bases at V and 5 bases at J, leaving 11 bases unmatched. CDR1 is SGHTA, CDR2 FQGNSA, per germline. CDR3 in DNA: TGTGCCAGCAGCCCAAGGACAGGGCGCCCCGACGAGCAGTACTTC. Translation gives CASSPRTGRPDEQYF.

The chain uses TRBV30 and TRBJ2-1, with unresolved D. Germline V gives CDR1 GTSNPN, CDR2 SVGIG (reference sequence). The length of the CDR3 is 13 residues. V was shortened by 0 bases and J by 8 bases, with 11 bases between the two germline ends. In DNA form, the CDR3 reads TGTGCCTGGAGTGTACTCTTCCAGGATGAGCAGTTCTTC. It is translated as CAWSVLFQDEQFF.

In this sample, this clonotype turned up many times. This chain connects TRBV11-2 to TRBJ2-3; 9 positions agree with TRBD2. This CDR3 has 16 residues. V lost 1 base, J lost 4 bases, and 6 bases stayed unmatched. Germline V gene lookup returns CDR1 SGHAT and CDR2 FQNNGV. CDR3 residues: CASSLGLAGAADTQYF. The CDR3 bases are TGTGCCAGCAGCTTAGGATTAGCGGGAGCGGCAGATACGCAGTATTTT.

The chain employs TRBV29-1 and TRBJ2-7; 14 nucleotides agree with TRBD2. Per the germline V gene, CDR1 is SQVTM and CDR2 is ANQGSEA. This CDR3 region has 13 residues. Trimming removed 6 bases from V and 3 bases from J; junction bases left unmatched: 1. CDR3 residues: CSVGTSGGYEQYF. The CDR3 DNA sequence: TGCAGCGTCGGGACTAGCGGGGGCTACGAGCAGTACTTC.

The chain has TRBV29-1 and TRBJ2-3, with D perhaps TRBD1 (6 bases). The CDR3 length is 14 residues. Germline assignment: CDR1 SQVTM and CDR2 ANQGSEA. The V end lost 6 bases, the J end lost 0 bases, and 13 bases lay between the germline ends. This CDR3 is CSVPRTASTDTQYF. The CDR3 region has the DNA TGCAGCGTCCCAAGGACAGCTAGCACAGATACGCAGTATTTT.

The V and J genes are TRBV15 and TRBJ2-3; 9 nucleotides match TRBD2. With 6 bases clipped from V and 5 bases from J, the junction kept 9 bases outside the gene matches. Per germline, CDR1 LNHNV and CDR2 YYDKDF (reference sequence). The CDR3 consists of 15 residues. This chain's CDR3 is CATSDQAGGGDTQYF. DNA for the CDR3: TGTGCCACCAGTGACCAAGCGGGAGGAGGAGATACGCAGTATTTT.

The chain is built from TRBV6-1 and TRBJ2-5; TRBD1 aligns across 9 bases. The CDR3 contains 14 residues. The ends lost 5 bases at V and 5 bases at J; junction bases unmatched: 6. The germline gives CDR1 MNHNS, CDR2 SASEGT. CDR3 DNA: TGTGCCAGCAGTCCCGGGACAGGGTTGGAGACCCAGTACTTC. Translated, it gives CASSPGTGLETQYF.

This clonotype has a count of ten or more. This chain connects TRBV5-6 to TRBJ1-5; D is unclear. The CDR3 length is 14 residues. The V gene lost 2 bases and the J gene lost 3 bases, with 9 bases spanning the gap. Per germline, CDR1 SGHDT and CDR2 YYEEEE. The CDR3 DNA reads TGTGCCAGCAGCTTCGGCGACACCAATCAGCCCCAGCATTTT. Residues: CASSFGDTNQPQHF.

The rearrangement links TRBV4-1 to TRBJ1-1; a possible D gene is TRBD1 (5 bases). The length of the CDR3 is 15 residues. Per germline, CDR1 MGHRA and CDR2 YSYEKL. V lost 3 bases and J 2 bases, leaving 13 bases between the germline ends. The CDR3 nucleotides read TGCGCCAGCAGCCAGCCGACAGCGGGAAACACTGAAGCTTTCTTT. It codes for CASSQPTAGNTEAFF.

This clonotype was detected only a few times. The chain carries TRBV20-1 and TRBJ2-2; a weak D match, TRBD2 (5 bases). CDR1 and CDR2 from the germline V gene are DFQATT and SNEGSKA (reference sequence). The CDR3 covers 15 residues. V was shortened by 1 base and J by 3 bases, with 12 bases between the two germline ends. CDR3 in DNA: TGCAGTGCTAGAGTGCCGGGATTCGACACCGGGGAGCTGTTTTTT. Protein product: CSARVPGFDTGELFF.

The rearrangement uses TRBV7-3 and TRBJ2-2, with TRBD2 matching over 13 bases. CDR3 length: 16 amino acids. V dropped 5 bases and J dropped 3; count of bases not matched to a gene: 3. CDR1 and CDR2 (germline): SGHTA, FQGTGA. Here the CDR3 DNA reads TGTGCCAGCAGCGATACTAGCGGGAGGGACACCGGGGAGCTGTTTTTT. Encoded protein: CASSDTSGRDTGELFF.

This chain uses TRBV20-1 with TRBJ2-7; the D gene is possibly TRBD2 (6 bases). The CDR3 runs 17 residues. Germline V gene data show CDR1 as DFQATT and CDR2 as SNEGSKA (reference sequence). Trimming cost V 0 bases and J 1 base, with 19 bases left between them. The CDR3 DNA is TGCAGTGCTAGAGATTGGGACCAGGACTACTCATCCTACGAGCAGTACTTC. As protein: CSARDWDQDYSSYEQYF.

This clonotype was detected ten times or more. The gene calls are TRBV7-9 and TRBJ2-7, with a possible D match to TRBD1 (6 bases). CDR1 is SEHNR and CDR2 is FQNEAQ in the germline V gene (reference sequence). The CDR3 contains 16 residues. V lost 3 bases to trimming and J lost 2 bases, with 17 bases between them. The CDR3 DNA reads as TGTGCCAGCAGCTTCCCTGCCCTGACAGGTACCTACGAGCAGTACTTC. It is translated as CASSFPALTGTYEQYF. Full variable domain (missing parts from reference TRBV7-9 and TRBJ2-7): DTGVSQNPRHKITKRGQNVTFRCDPISEHNRLYWYRQTLGQGPEFLTYFQNEAQLEKSRLLSDRFSAERPKGSFSTLEIQRTEQGDSAMYLCASSFPALTGTYEQYFGPGTRLTVT.

The chain combines TRBV20-1 with TRBJ2-3; D is perhaps TRBD2 (5 bases). The V and J ends lost 4 bases and 5 bases respectively, with 19 bases between them. Germline V gene lookup returns CDR1 DFQATT and CDR2 SNEGSKA (reference sequence). The CDR3 has 15 amino acids. This CDR3 is CSAKAPPADLDTQYF. The CDR3 nucleotides are TGCAGTGCTAAGGCACCGCCGGCGGACTTAGATACGCAGTATTTT.

This clonotype has just a few counts. The V and J genes are TRBV6-2 or TRBV6-3 and TRBJ2-7; D is possibly TRBD1 or TRBD2 (5 bases each). Germline lookup yields CDR1 MNHEY and CDR2 SVGEGT. This CDR3 has 18 residues. V lost 0 bases and J lost 1, with 19 bases in between. CDR3 amino acids: CASSYSSSGARGSYEQYF. CDR3 bases: TGTGCCAGCAGTTACTCGAGCTCCGGGGCGAGGGGTTCCTACGAGCAGTACTTC.

This clonotype appeared a few times. This chain joins TRBV5-1 and TRBJ2-7; 7 bases fit TRBD2. After removal of 0 bases from V and 2 bases from J, the junction contained 5 bases not matched to a gene. There are 15 residues in the CDR3. Germline assignment: CDR1 SGHRS and CDR2 YFSETQ. The CDR3 here is CASSLGRGNTYEQYF. CDR3 sequence (DNA): TGCGCCAGCAGCTTGGGGCGGGGGAACACCTACGAGCAGTACTTC.